The text below deals with one T cell receptor beta chain. This record comes from a study of T cells in Graves' hyperthyroidism and ophthalmopathy. Study at large: Peripheral blood was acquired at first diagnosis, ahead of any therapy whatsoever.

Germline V gene data show CDR1 as LGHNA and CDR2 as YNFKEQ. The CDR3 loop spans 15 amino acids. The ends lost 2 bases at V and 4 bases at J; junction bases unmatched: 3. Fresh peripheral blood, 7.5 to 10 ml, was the source of the PBMCs. Amplification yielded TCR beta CDR3 regions, with RNA transcripts as the source. An initial round of RT-PCR targeting the TCR CDR3 relied on the HTBI primer set. TCRdb itself ran the multiplex PCR reads through MiXCR, one entry per CDR3 protein. The sample consists of 300,000 or so distinct CDR3 sequences, about 20% of them appearing once. The sequencing input was blood. V and J are TRBV4-2 and TRBJ2-1, with 9 bases aligning to TRBD2. This TCR came from a woman between 50 and 59 years old with Graves' hyperthyroidism. The CDR3 DNA is TGTGCCAGCAGCCAAAGACTAGCGGAGTACAATGAGCAGTTCTTC. Protein: CASSQRLAEYNEQFF.